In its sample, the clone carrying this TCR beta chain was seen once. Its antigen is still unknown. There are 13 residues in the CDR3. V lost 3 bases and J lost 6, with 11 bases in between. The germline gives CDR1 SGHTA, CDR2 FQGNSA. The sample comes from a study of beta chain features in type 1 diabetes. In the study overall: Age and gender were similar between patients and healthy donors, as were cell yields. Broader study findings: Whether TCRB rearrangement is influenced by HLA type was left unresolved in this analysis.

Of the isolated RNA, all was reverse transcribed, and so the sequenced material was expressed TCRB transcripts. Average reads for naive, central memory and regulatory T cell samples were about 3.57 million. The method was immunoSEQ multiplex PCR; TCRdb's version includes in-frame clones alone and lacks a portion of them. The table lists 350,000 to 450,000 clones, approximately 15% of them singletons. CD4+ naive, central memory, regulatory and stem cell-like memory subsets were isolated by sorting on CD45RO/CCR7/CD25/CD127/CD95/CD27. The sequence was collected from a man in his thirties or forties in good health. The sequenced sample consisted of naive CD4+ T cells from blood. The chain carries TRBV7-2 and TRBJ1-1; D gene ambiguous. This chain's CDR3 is CASSFSVFPEAFF. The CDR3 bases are TGTGCCAGCAGCTTTTCAGTTTTCCCTGAAGCTTTCTTT.